Shown below are 21 T cell receptor beta chains from a single sample sequenced in a study of CD8+ T cells in alopecia areata. Following extraction, RNA underwent reverse transcription to cDNA, which served as the sequencing template. Some clones are missing from TCRdb's copy, which holds only in-frame ones; the method was immunoSEQ multiplex PCR. Among approximately 150,000 clones listed, about 67% were seen once. The sequenced sample was CD8+ T cells sorted from blood, obtained at week 0. These receptor sequences come from a human donor with alopecia areata.

With respect to this clone: Other DNA sequences from this sample encode an identical CDR3 as well. V and J are TRBV7-8 and TRBJ1-5; 7 bases agree with TRBD1. Germline trimming cut 0 bases from V and 0 bases from J; bases unmatched to any gene: 2. The CDR3 has 16 residues. Germline values: CDR1 SGHVS, CDR2 FQNEAQ. CDR3 sequence (DNA): TGTGCCAGCAGCTTAGCGTCAGGGGGTAGCAATCAGCCCCAGCATTTT. It yields the protein CASSLASGGSNQPQHF. Filled out from reference TRBV7-8 and TRBJ1-5, the complete variable domain reads GAGVSQSPRYKVAKRGQDVALRCDPISGHVSLFWYQQALGQGPEFLTYFQNEAQLDKSGLPSDRFFAERPEGSVSTLKIQRTQQEDSAVYLCASSLASGGSNQPQHFGDGTRLSIL.

This chain uses TRBV30 with TRBJ1-1, with no clear D. Trimming took 3 bases from V and 1 from J, leaving 6 bases between them. There are 12 residues in the CDR3. The germline V gene has CDR1 GTSNPN and CDR2 SVGIG (reference sequence). CDR3: CAWSPGNTEAFF. The CDR3 DNA is TGTGCCTGGAGCCCAGGGAACACTGAAGCTTTCTTT. Looking up the rest from reference TRBV30 and TRBJ1-1 gives the full variable domain: SQTIHQWPATLVQPVGSPLSLECTVEGTSNPNLYWYRQAAGRGLQLLFYSVGIGQISSEVPQNLSASRPQDRQFILSSKKLLLSDSGFYLCAWSPGNTEAFFGQGTRLTVV.

This chain connects TRBV13 to TRBJ1-3; D is possibly TRBD1 (5 bases). The V gene lost 5 bases and the J gene lost 4 bases, with 12 bases spanning the gap. Germline-derived CDR1 and CDR2 are PRHDT and FYEKMQ (reference sequence). The CDR3 is made up of 14 amino acids. CDR3: CASSPQGAGNTIYF. Here the CDR3 DNA reads TGTGCCAGCAGCCCCCAGGGTGCGGGAAACACCATATATTTT.

V is TRBV6-5 and J is TRBJ2-1; a possible D gene is TRBD2 (5 bases). The length of the CDR3 is 14 residues. The V end was cut by 0 bases, the J end by 9 bases, with 12 bases between. Per germline, CDR1 MNHEY and CDR2 SVGAGI. Here the CDR3 reads CASSYSDGESEQFF. The CDR3 region has the DNA TGTGCCAGCAGTTACTCAGATGGGGAGAGTGAGCAGTTCTTC.

The chain uses TRBV19 and TRBJ1-6; D call uncertain. This CDR3 region has 14 residues. Deletions cut 1 base from V and 4 bases from J, with 5 bases between. The germline CDR1 and CDR2 sequences are LNHDA and SQIVND (reference sequence). CDR3: CASSIAQYNSPLHF. Written as DNA, the CDR3 is TGTGCCAGTAGTATAGCACAGTATAATTCACCCCTCCACTTT.

This clone turned up a few times. The gene calls are TRBV30 and TRBJ2-7, with D tentatively TRBD2 (6 bases). The germline gives CDR1 GTSNPN, CDR2 SVGIG (reference sequence). V was pared by 5 bases and J by 3 bases, with 20 bases between. The CDR3 sequence is 15 residues long. The CDR3 DNA sequence: TGTGCCTGGTTTCCCCCTCACGGGGGTAACTACGAGCAGTACTTC. Amino acid sequence: CAWFPPHGGNYEQYF. The full variable domain, its missing parts supplied by reference TRBV30 and TRBJ2-7, is SQTIHQWPATLVQPVGSPLSLECTVEGTSNPNLYWYRQAAGRGLQLLFYSVGIGQISSEVPQNLSASRPQDRQFILSSKKLLLSDSGFYLCAWFPPHGGNYEQYFGPGTRLTVT.

The rearrangement links TRBV11-2 to TRBJ2-5; D may be TRBD2 (6 bases). There are 16 residues in the CDR3. Germline CDR1 SGHAT, CDR2 FQNNGV. The V and J ends lost 4 bases and 4 bases respectively, with 19 bases between them. The CDR3 region is CASSSSELGGGETQYF. The CDR3 DNA sequence: TGTGCCAGCAGCTCCTCGGAGCTCGGGGGAGGAGAGACCCAGTACTTC.

The chain combines TRBV25-1 with TRBJ1-2; 9 nucleotides agree with TRBD1. CDR3 size: 15 residues. Germline V CDR1 and CDR2: MGHDK, SYGVNS. V was pared by 2 bases and J by 8 bases, with 9 bases of the junction left unmatched. The CDR3 sequence is CASSEVGTGFSGYTF. The CDR3 DNA reads as TGTGCCAGCAGTGAAGTCGGGACAGGGTTTTCGGGCTACACCTTC.

This clone was detected a few times. In the same sample, other DNA sequences code for this CDR3. The V and J genes are TRBV12-5 and TRBJ2-4; D possibly matches TRBD1 or TRBD2 (6 bases each). The CDR3 runs to 17 residues. The V gene lost 0 bases and the J gene lost 1 base, with 13 bases spanning the gap. Germline CDR1 is LGHNT and CDR2 is FRNRAP. The CDR3 region has the DNA TGTGCTAGTGGTTTGGTACGGGGGCAGGGGGCCAAAAACATTCAGTACTTC. Encoded protein: CASGLVRGQGAKNIQYF.

This clone is a singleton in its sample. The V call is TRBV27, the J call TRBJ1-1, with TRBD1 matching over 7 bases. The germline gives CDR1 MNHEY, CDR2 SMNVEV (reference sequence). This CDR3 is built from 14 residues. J gave up 1 base and V 6 bases, and 5 bases lay outside the gene matches. This CDR3 is CASRSGGRNTEAFF. CDR3 DNA sequence: TGTGCCAGCAGGTCAGGGGGGCGGAACACTGAAGCTTTCTTT.

With respect to this clone: This CDR3 is also generated by other DNA sequences in the sample. The J gene is TRBJ2-1, the V gene TRBV7-9, with D unclear. V was clipped by 6 bases and J by 7 bases, with 7 bases between them. CDR1 SEHNR and CDR2 FQNEAQ come from the germline V gene (reference sequence). The CDR3 has 11 residues. CDR3: CASSLSNEQFF. CDR3 bases: TGTGCCAGCAGTTTGAGTAATGAGCAGTTCTTC.

The chain recombines TRBV19 with TRBJ2-3; D is possibly TRBD1 (5 bases). CDR1 is LNHDA, CDR2 SQIVND, per germline (reference sequence). Trimming shortened V by 9 bases and J by 5 bases, and 24 bases separated the two germline ends. The CDR3 consists of 16 residues. CDR3 sequence (DNA): TGTGCCAGCTTACGGCTCCCAGGGCCGTTCAGAGATACGCAGTATTTT. As protein: CASLRLPGPFRDTQYF.

The chain combines TRBV7-9 with TRBJ2-5; D is ambiguous. The J call is uncertain, as TRBJ2-7 better fits the DNA end. The CDR3 extends over 13 amino acids. Germline assignment: CDR1 SEHNR and CDR2 FQNEAQ (reference sequence). CDR3 sequence reads: CASSFGPAYEQYF. The CDR3 nucleotides are TGTGCCAGCAGCTTTGGGCCAGCCTACGAGCAGTACTTC.

The chain joins TRBV30 to TRBJ2-1; 7 positions agree with TRBD2. The CDR3 is made up of 14 amino acids. Trimming at V came to 5 bases and at J to 1 base, leaving 5 bases not matched to a gene. Looked up from germline, CDR1 is GTSNPN and CDR2 is SVGIG (reference sequence). CDR3 nucleotides: TGTGCCTGGGGAAGGACTAGTTCCTACAATGAGCAGTTCTTC. This gives the protein CAWGRTSSYNEQFF.

This clone was counted a single time. J is TRBJ2-5 and V is TRBV28; either TRBD1 or TRBD2 may fit D (5 bases each). Germline lookup yields CDR1 MDHEN and CDR2 SYDVKM. The CDR3 length is 14 residues. V was pared by 8 bases and J by 2 bases, with 15 bases between. The CDR3 DNA is TGTGCCAGCCTGCCCGGGGCAGAACAAGAGACCCAGTACTTC. This translates into CASLPGAEQETQYF.

This clone has just a few counts. This chain links TRBV10-3 with TRBJ2-2; D is possibly TRBD1 (7 bases). Trimming removed 9 bases at V and 2 bases at J, with 19 bases between. Germline values: CDR1 ENHRY, CDR2 SYGVKD. The CDR3 covers 16 residues. The CDR3 sequence is CAMPGAHRGNTGELFF. In DNA form, the CDR3 reads TGTGCCATGCCGGGGGCCCACAGGGGAAACACCGGGGAGCTGTTTTTT.

The genes are TRBV4-2 and TRBJ1-1, with D perhaps TRBD1 (5 bases). V was cut by 3 bases and J by 2 bases, with 7 bases left in between. Germline CDR1 is LGHNA and CDR2 is YNFKEQ. The CDR3 loop spans 13 amino acids. The CDR3 DNA reads TGTGCCAGCAGCCAGGGGGACAACACTGAAGCTTTCTTT. It codes for CASSQGDNTEAFF.

The chain recombines TRBV4-1 with TRBJ2-5; a possible D gene is TRBD2 (5 bases). V lost 3 bases and J lost 4, with 15 bases in between. The CDR3 sequence is 15 residues long. Germline CDR1 is MGHRA and CDR2 is YSYEKL. CDR3 coding DNA: TGCGCCAGCAGCCAGCGTTCGGGCGGGTCAGAGACCCAGTACTTC. This gives the protein CASSQRSGGSETQYF.

This sequence joins TRBV30 and TRBJ2-3; the D gene is possibly TRBD2 (6 bases). With 1 base removed from V and 3 bases from J, the gap between germline ends came to 11 bases. Germline loops: CDR1 GTSNPN, CDR2 SVGIG (reference sequence). The CDR3 extends over 14 amino acids. CDR3: CAWSGPAGTDTQYF. In nucleotides, the CDR3 is TGTGCCTGGAGTGGACCTGCGGGGACAGATACGCAGTATTTT.

V is TRBV15 and J is TRBJ1-2; D is undetermined. CDR3 length equals 14 residues. Between the trimmed V and J ends, which lost 1 base and 4 bases, there was a span of 10 bases. Germline V gene lookup returns CDR1 LNHNV and CDR2 YYDKDF (reference sequence). The CDR3 loop is CATSRVEEGYGYTF. The CDR3 DNA follows: TGTGCCACCAGCAGAGTCGAGGAGGGCTATGGCTACACCTTC.

The CDR3 sequence: CASSPRPDTSYEQYF. CDR3 DNA: TGTGCCAGCTCACCACGTCCAGATACGTCCTACGAGCAGTACTTC. The chain employs TRBV18 and TRBJ2-7, with no clear D. V was shortened by 1 base and J by 1 base, with 11 bases between the two germline ends. CDR1 is KGHSH and CDR2 is LQKENI in the germline V gene. The CDR3 loop spans 15 amino acids.